The entry below describes one TCR beta chain. Its antigen remains unknown. This entry belongs to a study of siplizumab effects on memory and regulatory T cells. The table came from immunoSEQ multiplex PCR; TCRdb's copy has only in-frame clones and leaves some out. The data contain 92,000 or so clones, 80% to 90% of them singletons. The V end was cut by 3 bases, the J end by 0 bases, with 6 bases between. The germline V gene has CDR1 MDHEN and CDR2 SYDVKM. The CDR3 extends over 14 amino acids. Overall study results and limits: Alloreactive sequences whose origin lay in unstimulated CD4+ memory cells were significantly reduced by siplizumab. Neither a naive nor a memory phenotype was assignable to roughly 80-95% of proliferating CD4+ or CD8+ clones. Suppressive activity of Tregs proliferating in siplizumab cultures remained unconfirmed.

The source is a human donor in good health. Sequenced sample: CD4+ T cells sorted from blood. This chain links TRBV28 with TRBJ1-5, with a weak D call TRBD1 (5 bases). CDR3 sequence reads: CASSLTDSNQPQHF. The CDR3 DNA reads TGTGCCAGCAGTTTGACAGATAGCAATCAGCCCCAGCATTTT.